This TCR beta chain is from a study of cytomegalovirus exposure and HLA in healthy donors. Findings and caveats of the study: Specific recognition of CMV antigens was confirmed in vitro for a few chains (all CMV-associated).

Vbeta (60) and Jbeta (13) primers were used in the PCR. Some clones are missing from TCRdb's copy, which holds only in-frame ones; the method was immunoSEQ multiplex PCR. The table lists 150,000 to 160,000 clones, around 80% of them singletons. About this clone: Its matching antigen is unknown.

Germline assignment: CDR1 SNHLY and CDR2 FYNNEI. Trimming removed 5 bases from V and 6 bases from J; junction bases left unmatched: 6. The CDR3 is 15 amino acids. V gene TRBV2 combines with J gene TRBJ2-2, with TRBD2 identical over 10 bases. Sequences were obtained from PBMCs. The TCR sequence derives from a woman aged 40-49 years in good health and CMV-seronegative. The CDR3 coding sequence is TGTGCCAGCAGTTCTAGCGGGAGCTACGCCGGGGAGCTGTTTTTT. It translates to CASSSSGSYAGELFF.